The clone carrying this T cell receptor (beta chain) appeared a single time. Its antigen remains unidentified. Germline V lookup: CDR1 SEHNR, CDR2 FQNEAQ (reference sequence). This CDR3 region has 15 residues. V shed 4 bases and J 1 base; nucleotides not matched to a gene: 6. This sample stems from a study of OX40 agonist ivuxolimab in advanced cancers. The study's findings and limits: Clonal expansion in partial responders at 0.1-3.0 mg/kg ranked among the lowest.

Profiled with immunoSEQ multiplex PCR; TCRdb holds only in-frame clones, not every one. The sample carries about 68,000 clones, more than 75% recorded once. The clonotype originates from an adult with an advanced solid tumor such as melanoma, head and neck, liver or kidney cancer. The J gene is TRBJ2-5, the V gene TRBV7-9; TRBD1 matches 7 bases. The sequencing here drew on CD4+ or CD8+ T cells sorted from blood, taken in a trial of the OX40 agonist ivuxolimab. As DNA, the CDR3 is TGTGCCAGCAGCTCAGGGGGACATTTCCAAGAGACCCAGTACTTC. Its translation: CASSSGGHFQETQYF.